This T cell receptor (beta chain) stems from a study of shared clonotypes between healthy human individuals. Overall study context: A few men and a couple of women, aged 18 to 49, were donors. Three plates each covered CD4 naive and memory; CD8 naive two, CD8 memory one.

Findings of the study overall: Blood was the only sampled material, and tissue repertoires likely differ.

Clones were sequenced by immunoSEQ multiplex PCR, and TCRdb holds only the in-frame ones, with some missing. The table includes 900,000 to 1,200,000 clones, 75% to 80% detected once. A word on this clone: Its antigen is still unknown.

In the CD4+ fraction, cells were divided into CD45RA+ naive and CD45RA-negative memory subsets. CDR3 length: 13 residues. V was trimmed by 1 base and J by 5 bases, leaving 6 bases between them. Germline CDR1 and CDR2: LNHNV and YYDKDF (reference sequence). This clonotype was obtained from a man aged 18 to 30 in good health. Some clones in this sample may be carry-over from other donors' samples. Sequenced: memory CD4+ T cells from PBMCs. Subset reported: CD45RA-negative fraction. The rearrangement links TRBV15 to TRBJ1-5; D not certain. CDR3 sequence: CATSRGPYQPQHF. Here the CDR3 DNA reads TGTGCCACCAGCAGAGGACCCTATCAGCCCCAGCATTTT.